This entry concerns a single T cell receptor beta chain. This sample was included in a study of early stage breast cancer tumors. CDR3 size: 15 residues. The V and J ends lost 0 bases and 7 bases respectively, with 13 bases between them. Germline CDR1 and CDR2: SNHLY and FYNNEI. This table comes from immunoSEQ multiplex PCR, and its TCRdb copy is limited to in-frame clones, with some not included. Found here are about 50,000 clones, around three quarters of them singletons; the top ten hold 3% to 4%. Specimen: blood. This chain links TRBV2 with TRBJ2-1; D gene ambiguous. This receptor was taken from a person aged 25 to 39 with breast cancer. DNA for the CDR3: TGTGCCAGCAGTGAAGCGGAGTGGGATAGAAATGAGCAGTTCTTC. Translated: CASSEAEWDRNEQFF. Filled out from reference TRBV2 and TRBJ2-1, the complete variable domain reads EPEVTQTPSHQVTQMGQEVILRCVPISNHLYFYWYRQILGQKVEFLVSFYNNEISEKSEIFDDQFSVERPDGSNFTLKIRSTKLEDSAMYFCASSEAEWDRNEQFFGPGTRLTVL.